Below are 26 T cell receptor beta chains sequenced from a single sample in a study of blood T cell repertoires in COVID-19. Sequencing was performed with immunoSEQ multiplex PCR; in TCRdb, only in-frame clones are kept and a portion is missing. Found here are under 300,000 clones, approximately 86% of them singletons; the top ten hold approximately 6.8%. Sequencing was done on a sample of peripheral blood. These receptors all stem from a woman aged 70 to 79 with active or convalescent COVID-19.

This chain links TRBV6-5 with TRBJ2-3; 7 bases match TRBD1. With V trimmed by 7 bases and J by 2 bases, 6 bases remained unmatched. Germline V CDR1 and CDR2: MNHEY, SVGAGI. The CDR3 is 14 amino acids. This CDR3 is CASTPGTATDTQYF. CDR3 nucleotide sequence: TGTGCCAGCACTCCCGGGACAGCCACAGATACGCAGTATTTT.

The rearrangement links TRBV18 to TRBJ1-2, with D uncertain. The CDR3 spans 13 residues. The V gene's germline CDR1 is KGHSH and CDR2 LQKENI. Trimming cost V 3 bases and J 3 bases, with 8 bases left between them. The CDR3 protein is CASSPPNYYGYTF. The CDR3, as DNA: TGTGCCAGCTCACCTCCTAACTACTATGGCTACACCTTC. The entire variable domain, with the rest obtained from reference TRBV18 and TRBJ1-2, is as follows: NAGVMQNPRHLVRRRGQEARLRCSPMKGHSHVYWYRQLPEEGLKFMVYLQKENIIDESGMPKERFSAEFPKEGPSILRIQQVVRGDSAAYFCASSPPNYYGYTFGSGTRLTVV.

The chain links TRBV3-1 (or the pseudogene TRBV3-2) to TRBJ2-1; TRBD2 matches 7 bases. CDR3 length equals 15 residues. The V and J ends lost 5 bases and 4 bases, in that order; junction bases with no gene match: 8. The V gene's germline CDR1 is LGHDT and CDR2 YNNKEL (reference sequence). CDR3 loop: CASSSQERGYNEQFF. The CDR3 nucleotides read TGTGCCAGCAGCTCCCAGGAGCGGGGTTACAATGAGCAGTTCTTC.

A remark on this clone: This sample also contains other DNA sequences that code for the same CDR3. The genes are TRBV7-2 and TRBJ1-1; no firm D call. CDR1 SGHTA and CDR2 FQGNSA come from the germline V gene. The CDR3 loop spans 13 amino acids. Trimming shortened V by 3 bases and J by 5 bases, and 10 bases separated the two germline ends. Here the CDR3 reads CASSFRRGTEAFF. DNA of the CDR3: TGTGCCAGCAGCTTTCGGCGAGGGACTGAAGCTTTCTTT.

This rearrangement joins TRBV27 to TRBJ1-5; weak D call: TRBD1 (6 bases). Germline values: CDR1 MNHEY, CDR2 SMNVEV (reference sequence). This CDR3 contains 16 residues. V dropped 6 bases and J dropped 5 bases, with 20 bases sitting between them. For the CDR3, the DNA is TGTGCCAGCAGAGGACAAGCGGGGGCAGGGCATCAGCCCCAGCATTTT. As protein: CASRGQAGAGHQPQHF.

The CDR3 spells CASSDISPTRVGAYNEQFF. DNA for the CDR3: TGCGCCAGCAGTGATATCTCCCCGACCAGGGTTGGTGCCTACAATGAGCAGTTCTTC. This chain connects TRBV10-2 to TRBJ2-1, with D tentatively TRBD1 (5 bases). From germline, CDR1 is WSHSY and CDR2 SAAADI. V dropped 3 bases and J dropped 2 bases, with 23 bases sitting between them. The CDR3 is 19 amino acids.

The V gene is TRBV6-6, the J gene TRBJ2-2; D may be TRBD1 or TRBD2 (7 bases each). This CDR3 comprises 19 residues. Germline V CDR1 and CDR2: MNHNY, SVGAGI (reference sequence). V lost 6 bases, J lost 4 bases, and 27 bases lay in between. The CDR3 region is CASSRQGGAIGMGTGELFF. The CDR3 DNA sequence: TGTGCCAGCAGCCGACAGGGAGGGGCGATTGGAATGGGCACCGGGGAGCTGTTTTTT.

The chain carries TRBV7-9 and TRBJ2-2; TRBD1 matches at 8 bases. V was pared by 3 bases and J by 7 bases, with 7 bases of the junction left unmatched. Germline CDR1 is SEHNR and CDR2 is FQNEAQ (reference sequence). The CDR3 is 15 amino acids. The CDR3 DNA reads as TGTGCCAGCAGCTTTGAGACAGGGGTCGTCGGGGAGCTGTTTTTT. This codes for CASSFETGVVGELFF.

Only one count was recorded for this clone. The rearrangement uses TRBV5-1 and TRBJ1-6; 9 positions agree with TRBD1. V gave up 3 bases and J gave up 8 bases; unmatched junction bases: 3. This CDR3 region has 14 residues. CDR1 is SGHRS and CDR2 is YFSETQ in the germline V gene. The chain's CDR3 is CASSSGQGYSPLHF. CDR3 DNA sequence: TGCGCCAGCAGCTCGGGACAGGGTTATTCACCCCTCCACTTT.

The V and J genes are TRBV5-1 and TRBJ2-2; D is uncertain. CDR1 is SGHRS and CDR2 is YFSETQ in the germline V gene. CDR3 length equals 14 residues. With 2 bases removed from V and 1 base from J, the gap between germline ends came to 6 bases. CDR3 DNA: TGCGCCAGCAGCTTAAGACAGAACACCGGGGAGCTGTTTTTT. Protein: CASSLRQNTGELFF.

The genes are TRBV27 and TRBJ1-2; TRBD1 aligns across 7 bases. The CDR3 spans 14 residues. V shed 7 bases and J 8 bases; nucleotides not matched to a gene: 13. CDR1 is MNHEY, CDR2 SMNVEV, per germline (reference sequence). The CDR3 region is CASTKAGGSIGYTF. In DNA form, the CDR3 reads TGTGCCAGCACCAAGGCAGGGGGGAGCATAGGCTACACCTTC.

The CDR3 spells CSVGSPRGVNTEAFF. For the CDR3, the DNA is TGCAGCGTGGGATCCCCCAGGGGAGTGAACACTGAAGCTTTCTTT. J is TRBJ1-1 and V is TRBV29-1, with TRBD1 as a possible D gene (6 bases). V lost 6 bases, J lost 0 bases, and 17 bases lay in between. Germline CDR1 and CDR2: SQVTM and ANQGSEA. The CDR3 runs 15 residues.

The rearrangement uses TRBV5-1 and TRBJ2-7; D might be TRBD1 (6 bases). Germline CDR1 and CDR2: SGHRS and YFSETQ. This CDR3 has 14 residues. V lost 5 bases to trimming and J lost 3 bases, with 15 bases between them. CDR3 sequence: CASSLTGTSYEQYF. The CDR3 nucleotides read TGCGCCAGCAGTCTAACCGGGACAAGCTACGAGCAGTACTTC.

The chain recombines TRBV7-6 with TRBJ1-1; the match to TRBD1 covers 10 bases. The CDR3 length is 16 residues. CDR1 and CDR2 from the germline V gene are SGHVS and FNYEAQ. The V and J ends lost 3 bases and 4 bases, in that order; junction bases with no gene match: 8. The CDR3 nucleotides read TGTGCCAGCAGCTTGCGACAGGGGGCGCGGGGCACTGAAGCTTTCTTT. Amino acid sequence: CASSLRQGARGTEAFF.

This clone was found once. The V gene is TRBV29-1, the J gene TRBJ1-1, with D unclear. Trimming removed 8 bases at V and 0 bases at J, with 7 bases between. Looked up from germline, CDR1 is SQVTM and CDR2 is ANQGSEA. The CDR3 is 11 residues long. The CDR3, as DNA: TGCAGCCACACCATGAACACTGAAGCTTTCTTT. Its protein is CSHTMNTEAFF.

The chain employs TRBV19 and TRBJ1-1, with 8 bases aligning to TRBD1. This CDR3 is built from 14 residues. With 4 bases clipped from V and 7 bases from J, the junction kept 8 bases outside the gene matches. CDR1 and CDR2 from the germline V gene are LNHDA and SQIVND (reference sequence). The CDR3 protein is CASSSRTGLSEAFF. The CDR3 nucleotides are TGTGCCAGTAGTAGTAGGACAGGGCTTAGTGAAGCTTTCTTT.

The chain couples TRBV25-1 to TRBJ2-4; TRBD1 is a possible D gene (5 bases). The CDR3 totals 13 residues. V was clipped by 1 base and J by 8 bases, with 9 bases between them. Germline assignment: CDR1 MGHDK and CDR2 SYGVNS. CDR3 sequence (DNA): TGTGCCAGCAGTGAATTTGGGGCGGACATTCAGTACTTC. This encodes CASSEFGADIQYF.

This chain connects TRBV29-1 to TRBJ1-3, with TRBD1 matching over 7 bases. V lost 4 bases to trimming and J lost 3 bases; unmatched junction nucleotides: 6. Germline assignment: CDR1 SQVTM and CDR2 ANQGSEA. The CDR3 contains 14 residues. CDR3 sequence reads: CSVADREVGNTIYF. For the CDR3, the DNA is TGCAGCGTTGCCGACAGGGAGGTTGGAAACACCATATATTTT.

The chain joins TRBV7-9 to TRBJ2-7; TRBD1 aligns across 7 bases. The CDR3 extends over 14 amino acids. CDR1 and CDR2 (germline): SEHNR, FQNEAQ (reference sequence). V dropped 3 bases and J dropped 2; count of bases not matched to a gene: 4. CDR3 DNA: TGTGCCAGCAGCTTGACAGGGTCCCCCTACGAGCAGTACTTC. This encodes CASSLTGSPYEQYF.

The chain employs TRBV29-1 and TRBJ2-1; D is unclear. CDR1 and CDR2 from the germline V gene are SQVTM and ANQGSEA. V was shortened by 6 bases and J by 0 bases, with 9 bases between the two germline ends. CDR3 length equals 13 residues. The DNA of the CDR3 is TGCAGCGTGGTAGATAGCTCCTACAATGAGCAGTTCTTC. As protein: CSVVDSSYNEQFF.

CDR3 sequence: CASSPIAVTQNTEAFF. CDR3 coding DNA: TGTGCCAGCTCACCAATAGCGGTTACGCAGAACACTGAAGCTTTCTTT. This chain uses TRBV18 with TRBJ1-1; no firm D call. The CDR3 is 16 amino acids. The germline CDR1 and CDR2 sequences are KGHSH and LQKENI. Deletions cut 2 bases from V and 1 base from J, with 14 bases between.

This chain uses TRBV5-1 with TRBJ1-2; 8 bases map to TRBD1. Losses at the gene ends were 4 bases for V and 5 bases for J; bases not matched to a gene: 7. The CDR3 spans 14 residues. CDR1 is SGHRS, CDR2 YFSETQ, per germline. The CDR3 protein is CASSPDRASYGYTF. The CDR3 nucleotides read TGCGCCAGCAGCCCGGACAGGGCCTCTTATGGCTACACCTTC.

The V call is TRBV11-3, the J call TRBJ2-5; D possibly corresponds to TRBD1 (6 bases). V lost 5 bases, J lost 2 bases, and 15 bases lay in between. The CDR3 runs to 15 residues. Germline V gene lookup returns CDR1 SGHNT and CDR2 YENEEA. The CDR3 bases are TGTGCCAGCAGCGCTGCAGGGGCGAAACAAGAGACCCAGTACTTC. Its protein product is CASSAAGAKQETQYF. The entire variable domain, with the rest obtained from reference TRBV11-3 and TRBJ2-5, is as follows: EAGVVQSPRYKIIEKKQPVAFWCNPISGHNTLYWYLQNLGQGPELLIRYENEEAVDDSQLPKDRFSAERLKGVDSTLKIQPAELGDSAVYLCASSAAGAKQETQYFGPGTRLLVL.

This chain joins TRBV6-4 and TRBJ2-1; 10 nucleotides line up with TRBD2. Germline V gene data show CDR1 as MRHNA and CDR2 as SNTAGT. Germline trimming cut 4 bases from V and 7 bases from J; bases unmatched to any gene: 4. The CDR3 sequence is 14 residues long. CDR3 in amino acids: CASSGLAGVNEQFF. The CDR3 coding sequence is TGTGCCAGCAGTGGGCTAGCGGGGGTAAATGAGCAGTTCTTC.

V gene TRBV19 combines with J gene TRBJ1-2, with 7 nucleotides matching TRBD1. The CDR3 loop spans 14 amino acids. Germline CDR1 LNHDA, CDR2 SQIVND (reference sequence). The ends lost 7 bases at V and 5 bases at J; junction bases unmatched: 10. In DNA, the CDR3 is TGTGCCAGTAATCAGGGGGTCTCCCTTTATGGCTACACCTTC. It specifies CASNQGVSLYGYTF.

In DNA form, the CDR3 reads TGTGCCAGCAGCGTAGGCGGGGGGCAGTACAATGAGCAGTTCTTC. Its translation: CASSVGGGQYNEQFF. This chain connects TRBV9 to TRBJ2-1; 8 bases are shared with TRBD2. Germline-derived CDR1 and CDR2 are SGDLS and YYNGEE. V shed 0 bases, J shed 4 bases, and the junction held 3 bases outside the gene matches. The CDR3 is 15 residues long.